The 15 T cell receptor beta chains given below trace back to one sample, sequenced in a study of T cell changes during pregnancy in multiple sclerosis. Assay used: immunoSEQ multiplex PCR; TCRdb lists only in-frame clones, some missing. The table shows around 70,000 clones, with around nine tenths occurring only once. Sequences were derived from peripheral blood, sampled in the second trimester of pregnancy. Receptors originate from a female donor in good health, enrolled as a control in a pregnancy study.

The chain carries TRBV6-6 and TRBJ1-4; 9 positions match TRBD1. J lost 7 bases, V lost 5 bases, and 5 bases had no gene match. This CDR3 comprises 14 residues. Germline CDR1 is MNHNY and CDR2 is SVGAGI (reference sequence). The CDR3 bases are TGTGCCAGCAGTCCCGGGACAGGGACTGAAAAACTGTTTTTT. It codes for CASSPGTGTEKLFF.

The chain has TRBV9 and TRBJ2-2, with TRBD2 identical over 10 bases. Germline trimming cut 4 bases from V and 5 bases from J; bases unmatched to any gene: 8. Germline CDR1 and CDR2: SGDLS and YYNGEE. The length of the CDR3 is 16 residues. The CDR3 region is CASSPSGGPRTGELFF. The CDR3 region has the DNA TGTGCCAGCAGCCCTAGCGGGGGCCCGCGTACCGGGGAGCTGTTTTTT.

This chain connects TRBV7-9 to TRBJ2-1; TRBD1 matches 8 bases. Germline trimming cut 2 bases from V and 10 bases from J; bases unmatched to any gene: 13. The CDR3 spans 16 residues. CDR1 is SEHNR, CDR2 FQNEAQ, per germline (reference sequence). Here the CDR3 reads CASSLTGTGDRGEQFF. CDR3 sequence (DNA): TGTGCCAGCAGCTTAACTGGGACAGGTGACCGCGGGGAGCAGTTCTTC.

The gene calls are TRBV5-1 and TRBJ2-5, with D possibly TRBD1 on 5 matching bases. Germline assignment: CDR1 SGHRS and CDR2 YFSETQ. V dropped 9 bases and J dropped 2 bases, with 11 bases sitting between them. The CDR3 is 12 amino acids. The CDR3 sequence: CATRRGQETQYF. For the CDR3, the DNA is TGCGCCACTCGAAGGGGTCAAGAGACCCAGTACTTC.

The CDR3 loop is CASSQGGTGGGYGYTF. In nucleotides, the CDR3 is TGTGCCAGCAGCCAAGGTGGGACAGGGGGAGGCTATGGCTACACCTTC. This chain links TRBV4-2 with TRBJ1-2, with 11 bases identical to TRBD1. Per germline, CDR1 LGHNA and CDR2 YNFKEQ. This CDR3 contains 16 residues. Trimming took 1 base from V and 4 from J; bases not matched to a gene: 5.

The chain has TRBV5-1 and TRBJ2-1, with 16 bases identical to TRBD2. V shed 4 bases and J 2 bases; nucleotides not matched to a gene: 6. Germline V gene sequence: CDR1 SGHRS, CDR2 YFSETQ. This CDR3 has 18 residues. CDR3 nucleotide sequence: TGCGCCAGCAGCCCGGGGACTAGCGGGGGGGCCCCCTACAATGAGCAGTTCTTC. It codes for CASSPGTSGGAPYNEQFF. The variable domain in full, completed from reference TRBV5-1 and TRBJ2-1, reads KAGVTQTPRYLIKTRGQQVTLSCSPISGHRSVSWYQQTPGQGLQFLFEYFSETQRNKGNFPGRFSGRQFSNSRSEMNVSTLELGDSALYLCASSPGTSGGAPYNEQFFGPGTRLTVL.

The chain links TRBV6-4 to TRBJ2-2, with a possible D match to TRBD1 (6 bases). V was pared by 0 bases and J by 1 base, with 6 bases between. This CDR3 region has 15 residues. CDR1 is MRHNA, CDR2 SNTAGT, per germline. Written as DNA, the CDR3 is TGTGCCAGCAGTGACTCGGGACAGAACACCGGGGAGCTGTTTTTT. Translated: CASSDSGQNTGELFF.

The chain is built from TRBV15 and TRBJ1-1, with D hard to call. The CDR3 covers 18 residues. The germline V gene has CDR1 LNHNV and CDR2 YYDKDF (reference sequence). Trimming shortened V by 4 bases and J by 1 base, and 22 bases separated the two germline ends. The CDR3 is CATSTPRGRLGSNTEAFF. CDR3 nucleotide sequence: TGTGCCACCAGCACGCCTCGAGGAAGGCTTGGTTCGAACACTGAAGCTTTCTTT.

The chain links TRBV6-5 to TRBJ1-2; TRBD1 agrees at 9 bases. V dropped 11 bases and J dropped 1; count of bases not matched to a gene: 8. The CDR3 extends over 14 amino acids. Germline V gene lookup returns CDR1 MNHEY and CDR2 SVGAGI. The CDR3 DNA follows: TGTGCCCCCCCCGAGGACAGGGGTAACTATGGCTACACCTTC. It is translated as CAPPEDRGNYGYTF.

V gene TRBV7-2 combines with J gene TRBJ1-2; 9 nucleotides match TRBD1. The CDR3 extends over 15 amino acids. CDR1 and CDR2 from the germline V gene are SGHTA and FQGNSA. The trim removed 4 bases at V and 4 bases at J, leaving 7 bases unmatched. The CDR3 spells CASSSSGTGLYGYTF. DNA for the CDR3: TGTGCCAGCAGCTCCTCCGGGACAGGGCTCTATGGCTACACCTTC.

The chain couples TRBV5-8 to TRBJ1-4, with a possible D match to TRBD1 (6 bases). V shed 1 base and J shed 8 bases, with 15 bases lying between them. Germline lookup yields CDR1 SGHTS and CDR2 YDEGEE. This CDR3 is 15 amino acids long. In DNA, the CDR3 is TGTGCCAGCAGCTTGAGCACAGGGTGGGTCGAAAAACTGTTTTTT. Translation: CASSLSTGWVEKLFF.

The sample holds a few counts of this clone. The gene calls are TRBV4-3 and TRBJ1-4, with TRBD1 matching 7 bases. J was trimmed by 6 bases and V by 0 bases; bases with no gene match: 7. This CDR3 contains 16 residues. Germline V gene data show CDR1 as LGHNA and CDR2 as YSLEER. Written as DNA, the CDR3 is TGCGCCAGCAGCCAAGATTATAGGGGGCGCGATGAAAAACTGTTTTTT. Translating it yields CASSQDYRGRDEKLFF.

This clone was detected only once. The chain combines TRBV5-1 with TRBJ2-7; 13 bases are a match to TRBD2. The J segment lost 7 bases and the V segment lost 1 base, leaving 2 bases of the junction unmatched. The CDR3 is 14 amino acids. Germline V CDR1 and CDR2: SGHRS, YFSETQ. The CDR3 DNA follows: TGCGCCAGCAGCTTGACTAGCGGGGGGGGAGAGCAGTACTTC. It codes for CASSLTSGGGEQYF.

The V call is TRBV7-3, the J call TRBJ2-2; D is possibly TRBD1 (6 bases). The CDR3 contains 14 residues. The germline CDR1 and CDR2 sequences are SGHTA and FQGTGA. Trimming stripped 3 bases from V and 6 bases from J, with 11 bases between. This CDR3 is CASSLGQRSGELFF. CDR3 bases: TGTGCCAGCAGCTTGGGACAACGTTCCGGGGAGCTGTTTTTT.

The chain is built from TRBV7-9 and TRBJ2-2; D possibly corresponds to TRBD2 (7 bases). The V gene lost 5 bases and the J gene lost 1 base, with 17 bases spanning the gap. Germline lookup yields CDR1 SEHNR and CDR2 FQNEAQ (reference sequence). The CDR3 covers 17 residues. In DNA, the CDR3 is TGTGCCAGCAGCGGGAGGGGGGGCGCAGAGAACACCGGGGAGCTGTTTTTT. It specifies CASSGRGGAENTGELFF. The full variable domain, rest sourced from reference TRBV7-9 and TRBJ2-2, is DTGVSQNPRHKITKRGQNVTFRCDPISEHNRLYWYRQTLGQGPEFLTYFQNEAQLEKSRLLSDRFSAERPKGSFSTLEIQRTEQGDSAMYLCASSGRGGAENTGELFFGEGSRLTVL.